This T cell receptor beta chain was obtained from a study of OX40 agonist ivuxolimab in advanced cancers. Libraries were prepared by immunoSEQ multiplex PCR; TCRdb keeps only in-frame clonotypes and omits some of them. The table records tens of thousands of clones, approximately 84% of them present only once. The CDR3 covers 15 residues. CDR1 and CDR2 from the germline V gene are SGHAT and FQNNGV. The V gene end was trimmed by 1 base and the J gene end by 9 bases; junction bases not matched to a gene: 7. This chain uses TRBV11-2 with TRBJ2-1, with 9 bases that match TRBD1. The sample in question was CD4+ or CD8+ T cells sorted from blood, obtained in a trial of the OX40 agonist ivuxolimab. The TCR comes from an adult with an advanced solid tumor such as melanoma, head and neck, liver or kidney cancer. The CDR3 DNA sequence: TGTGCCAGCAGCTTAGCGTTAGGGACAGGGACTGAGCAGTTCTTC. As protein: CASSLALGTGTEQFF.